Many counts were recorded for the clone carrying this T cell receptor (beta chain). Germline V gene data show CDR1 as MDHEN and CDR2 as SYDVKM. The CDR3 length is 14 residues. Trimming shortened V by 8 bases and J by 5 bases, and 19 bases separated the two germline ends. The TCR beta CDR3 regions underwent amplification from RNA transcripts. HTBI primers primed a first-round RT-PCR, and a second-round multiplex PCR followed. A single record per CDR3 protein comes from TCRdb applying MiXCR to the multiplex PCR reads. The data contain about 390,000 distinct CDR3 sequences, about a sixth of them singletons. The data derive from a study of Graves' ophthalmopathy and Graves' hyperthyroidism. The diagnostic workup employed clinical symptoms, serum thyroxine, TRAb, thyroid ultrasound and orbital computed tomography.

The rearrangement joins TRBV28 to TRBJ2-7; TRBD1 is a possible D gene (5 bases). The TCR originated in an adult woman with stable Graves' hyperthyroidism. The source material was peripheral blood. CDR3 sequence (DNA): TGTGCCAGCGATCAAGGGGCGCAGGTAAACGAGCAGTACTTC. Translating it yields CASDQGAQVNEQYF.